Shown below are 5 T cell receptor beta chains from a single sample sequenced in a study of identical twins. TCRdb used MiXCR to reprocess the 5' RACE reads, holding one entry per CDR3 protein. In the table there are fewer than 650,000 distinct CDR3 sequences, roughly 7.2% of which are singletons. These same data were also listed under a study on yellow fever vaccine responses in identical twins.

Sequenced material: PBMCs. These receptors were obtained from a woman younger than 35 in good health.

This clonotype was found a few times. V usage is TRBV18 and J usage is TRBJ2-3; 7 bases fit TRBD1. Germline V lookup: CDR1 KGHSH, CDR2 LQKENI. This CDR3 is built from 14 residues. V was pared by 6 bases and J by 1 base, with 4 bases of the junction left unmatched. DNA of the CDR3: TGTGCCAGCTCGCGTGGGACAGGCACAGATACGCAGTATTTT. It encodes CASSRGTGTDTQYF.

The sample holds many counts of this clonotype. V usage is TRBV15 and J usage is TRBJ2-7; D gene unclear. The CDR3 has 14 residues. In germline, CDR1 is LNHNV, CDR2 YYDKDF (reference sequence). The V and J ends lost 1 base and 4 bases respectively, with 11 bases between them. CDR3 residues: CATSRGLGPYEQYV. For the CDR3, the DNA is TGTGCCACCAGCAGAGGTTTAGGACCGTACGAGCAGTACGTC.

This chain joins TRBV20-1 and TRBJ2-6; D unclear. Germline CDR1 is DFQATT and CDR2 is SNEGSKA (reference sequence). V was trimmed by 1 base and J by 2 bases, leaving 15 bases between them. The CDR3 contains 17 residues. In nucleotides, the CDR3 is TGCAGTGCTAGAGGACCTTATTTCGCGCCTGGGGCCAACGTCCTGACTTTC. As protein: CSARGPYFAPGANVLTF.

Only a few counts were recorded for this clonotype. This chain connects TRBV13 to TRBJ2-2; possibly TRBD1 for D (5 bases). This CDR3 region has 18 residues. Germline values: CDR1 PRHDT, CDR2 FYEKMQ (reference sequence). The V end lost 0 bases, the J end lost 5 bases, and 19 bases lay between the germline ends. CDR3 DNA sequence: TGTGCCAGCAGCTTAGGAAAGGTGGGGCGGCAAGAAACCGGGGAGCTGTTTTTT. It encodes CASSLGKVGRQETGELFF.

This clonotype was counted only a few times. The CDR3 is CASISQGVNSPLHF. CDR3 nucleotides: TGTGCCAGCATCTCCCAGGGGGTCAATTCACCCCTCCACTTT. The chain combines TRBV12-3 or TRBV12-4 with TRBJ1-6, with TRBD1 matching over 7 bases. The V segment lost 7 bases and the J segment 7 bases; nucleotides outside the gene matches: 7. This CDR3 comprises 14 residues.